This passage covers 26 T cell receptor beta chains from one sample sequenced in a study of blood T cell repertoires in COVID-19 (dated by TCRdb to about 2020). The library was obtained by the immunoSEQ multiplex PCR assay. TCRdb provides this immuneACCESS table in a form limited to in-frame rearrangements. Some clones are lacking; in checked studies, under half of them reflect an unresolved V gene, and why the rest are absent is not known. The sample contains about 350,000 clones, less than 90% of them found a single time. The ten largest clones add up to roughly 7.1% of the sample. The sample was peripheral blood. These TCRs come from a woman aged 55-69 years with COVID-19, enrolled during active disease.

This chain uses TRBV7-9 with TRBJ1-2, with D possibly TRBD1 on 5 matching bases. Trimming cost V 2 bases and J 2 bases, with 12 bases left between them. Germline assignment: CDR1 SEHNR and CDR2 FQNEAQ (reference sequence). The CDR3 sequence is 15 residues long. Written as DNA, the CDR3 is TGTGCCAGCAGCTTAATCGCAGGGCAGAACTATGGCTACACCTTC. Protein sequence: CASSLIAGQNYGYTF.

This clone has a single count. As DNA, the CDR3 is TGCGCCAGCAGCCAATGGACAGGGGGCTCAAACTATGGCTACACCTTC. It is translated as CASSQWTGGSNYGYTF. This rearrangement joins TRBV4-1 to TRBJ1-2; 11 bases match TRBD1. There are 16 residues in the CDR3. V dropped 2 bases and J dropped 2; count of bases not matched to a gene: 4. CDR1 MGHRA and CDR2 YSYEKL come from the germline V gene.

The V call is TRBV27, the J call TRBJ2-7; 9 nucleotides line up with TRBD2. The V gene's germline CDR1 is MNHEY and CDR2 SMNVEV (reference sequence). The ends lost 2 bases at V and 5 bases at J; junction bases unmatched: 7. The length of the CDR3 is 15 residues. The CDR3 here is CASSLGPGLANEQYF. In nucleotides, the CDR3 is TGTGCCAGCAGTTTAGGACCTGGACTAGCGAACGAGCAGTACTTC.

The chain couples TRBV9 to TRBJ1-3; D remains ambiguous. This CDR3 spans 14 amino acids. Trimming took 6 bases from V and 1 from J, leaving 11 bases between them. Germline lookup yields CDR1 SGDLS and CDR2 YYNGEE. CDR3 in DNA: TGTGCCAGCACAGGAGGTATTTCTGGAAACACCATATATTTT. Translation gives CASTGGISGNTIYF. Full variable domain (remainder filled in from reference TRBV9 and TRBJ1-3): DSGVTQTPKHLITATGQRVTLRCSPRSGDLSVYWYQQSLDQGLQFLIQYYNGEERAKGNILERFSAQQFPDLHSELNLSSLELGDSALYFCASTGGISGNTIYFGEGSWLTVV.

This clone came up a few times. V usage is TRBV25-1 and J usage is TRBJ1-2; TRBD1 matches 7 bases. This CDR3 spans 12 amino acids. From germline, CDR1 is MGHDK and CDR2 SYGVNS. The J segment lost 6 bases and the V segment lost 4 bases, leaving 2 bases of the junction unmatched. The CDR3 DNA sequence: TGTGCCAGCAGTGGGACAGGTCATGGCTACACCTTC. It encodes CASSGTGHGYTF.

This rearrangement joins TRBV3-1 (or the pseudogene TRBV3-2) to TRBJ2-3; D not resolved. The ends were cut back, 4 bases at V and 1 base at J, with 27 bases in the middle. Germline CDR1 reads LGHDT; CDR2 reads YNNKEL (reference sequence). The CDR3 covers 20 residues. The CDR3 nucleotides are TGTGCCAGCAGCCCAGCTACAGCCCACGTAATGGATATCGGCACAGATACGCAGTATTTT. Its translation: CASSPATAHVMDIGTDTQYF.

The chain is built from TRBV7-3 and TRBJ1-2; 7 nucleotides line up with TRBD1. The CDR3 is made up of 13 amino acids. The germline V gene has CDR1 SGHTA and CDR2 FQGTGA. V shed 5 bases and J 4 bases; nucleotides not matched to a gene: 4. The chain's CDR3 is CASSQTGTYGYTF. As DNA, the CDR3 is TGTGCCAGCAGCCAGACAGGGACCTATGGCTACACCTTC. Full variable domain (missing parts from reference TRBV7-3 and TRBJ1-2): GAGVSQTPSNKVTEKGKYVELRCDPISGHTALYWYRQSLGQGPEFLIYFQGTGAADDSGLPNDRFFAVRPEGSVSTLKIQRTERGDSAVYLCASSQTGTYGYTFGSGTRLTVV.

V gene TRBV6-5 combines with J gene TRBJ2-7, with 7 bases that match TRBD1. This CDR3 has 14 amino acids. J lost 0 bases, V lost 6 bases, and 5 bases had no gene match. Germline V gene sequence: CDR1 MNHEY, CDR2 SVGAGI. The CDR3 is CASSRDRNSYEQYF. The CDR3 region has the DNA TGTGCCAGCAGCAGGGACAGAAACTCCTACGAGCAGTACTTC.

This clone was seen once. The chain is built from TRBV28 and TRBJ1-6; D possibly corresponds to TRBD1 (6 bases). The CDR3 is made up of 17 amino acids. The V end was cut by 4 bases, the J end by 0 bases, with 13 bases between. Germline V gene lookup returns CDR1 MDHEN and CDR2 SYDVKM. CDR3 coding DNA: TGTGCCAGCAGTTCACCGGGACACAGCTCCTATAATTCACCCCTCCACTTT. Translation gives CASSSPGHSSYNSPLHF.

The rearrangement uses TRBV7-3 and TRBJ2-3, with 12 bases that match TRBD2. The trim removed 4 bases at V and 3 bases at J, leaving 2 bases unmatched. Germline CDR1 is SGHTA and CDR2 is FQGTGA. This CDR3 is built from 15 residues. CDR3 sequence reads: CASSSGLAGTDTQYF. CDR3 in DNA: TGTGCCAGCAGCTCAGGACTAGCGGGGACAGATACGCAGTATTTT.

The rearrangement uses TRBV18 and TRBJ1-1; D gene ambiguous. There are 13 residues in the CDR3. Germline V gives CDR1 KGHSH, CDR2 LQKENI. Trimming stripped 4 bases from V and 6 bases from J, with 12 bases between. This CDR3 reads CASSLDKAAEAFF. Written as DNA, the CDR3 is TGTGCCAGCTCACTCGACAAAGCCGCTGAAGCTTTCTTT.

This sequence joins TRBV4-1 and TRBJ1-4, with 9 bases identical to TRBD1. This CDR3 region has 16 residues. J lost 4 bases, V lost 5 bases, and 8 bases had no gene match. The germline V gene has CDR1 MGHRA and CDR2 YSYEKL. CDR3 sequence reads: CASSVRPGQGNEKLFF. For the CDR3, the DNA is TGCGCCAGCAGCGTACGACCGGGACAGGGTAATGAAAAACTGTTTTTT.

A few counts support this clone. The rearrangement joins TRBV15 to TRBJ2-3, with 7 nucleotides matching TRBD1. The CDR3 sequence is 18 residues long. Germline V gene sequence: CDR1 LNHNV, CDR2 YYDKDF (reference sequence). The trim removed 2 bases at V and 6 bases at J, leaving 17 bases unmatched. CDR3 sequence (DNA): TGTGCCACCAGCAGAATCTCGACAGGGTTGGACGTCCGGGATACGCAGTATTTT. As protein: CATSRISTGLDVRDTQYF.

This sequence joins TRBV27 and TRBJ2-7; 7 positions match TRBD1. With 6 bases clipped from V and 0 bases from J, the junction kept 11 bases outside the gene matches. The CDR3 has 16 amino acids. The germline CDR1 and CDR2 sequences are MNHEY and SMNVEV (reference sequence). The CDR3 DNA follows: TGTGCCAGCAGGCCCCTAGGGACAGCACTCTCCTACGAGCAGTACTTC. It yields the protein CASRPLGTALSYEQYF.

For this clone: The same CDR3 is also encoded by other DNA sequences in this sample. This rearrangement joins TRBV9 to TRBJ1-2, with 7 bases lining up with TRBD1. Germline assignment: CDR1 SGDLS and CDR2 YYNGEE. The CDR3 runs to 14 residues. V shed 0 bases and J 4 bases; nucleotides not matched to a gene: 3. In DNA, the CDR3 is TGTGCCAGCAGCGTAGGAGGGGGCGTCTATGGCTACACCTTC. As protein: CASSVGGGVYGYTF. Variable domain in full (rest from reference TRBV9 and TRBJ1-2): DSGVTQTPKHLITATGQRVTLRCSPRSGDLSVYWYQQSLDQGLQFLIQYYNGEERAKGNILERFSAQQFPDLHSELNLSSLELGDSALYFCASSVGGGVYGYTFGSGTRLTVV.

The V gene is TRBV4-2, the J gene TRBJ2-7, with 7 positions matching TRBD1. Germline V gives CDR1 LGHNA, CDR2 YNFKEQ. V lost 2 bases, J lost 4 bases, and 14 bases stayed unmatched. The CDR3 consists of 17 residues. CDR3 sequence (DNA): TGTGCCAGCAGCCAACCCCCGGGACAGATGGGGGTTTACGAGCAGTACTTC. This codes for CASSQPPGQMGVYEQYF.

The chain recombines TRBV5-8 with TRBJ1-3; D ambiguous. The CDR3 has 13 amino acids. The V end was cut by 2 bases, the J end by 3 bases, with 6 bases between. Germline lookup yields CDR1 SGHTS and CDR2 YDEGEE. The CDR3, as DNA: TGTGCCAGCAGCTTTGTCAGTGGAAACACCATATATTTT. Protein product: CASSFVSGNTIYF.

This clone was seen only once. The V gene is TRBV7-3, the J gene TRBJ2-5; 9 positions match TRBD1. V trimming: 5 bases; J trimming: 5 bases; junction bases outside the gene matches: 6. Germline-derived CDR1 and CDR2 are SGHTA and FQGTGA. This CDR3 is 14 amino acids long. As DNA, the CDR3 is TGTGCCAGCAGCCCAGGACAGGGGTACGAGACCCAGTACTTC. This encodes CASSPGQGYETQYF.

The chain couples TRBV3-1 (or the pseudogene TRBV3-2) to TRBJ2-2; perhaps TRBD1 as D (6 bases). This CDR3 region has 19 residues. Germline V gene lookup returns CDR1 LGHDT and CDR2 YNNKEL (reference sequence). V was trimmed by 0 bases and J by 3 bases, leaving 20 bases between them. The CDR3 DNA follows: TGTGCCAGCAGCCAAGAGGAATGGGGACAAACCTTGTACACCGGGGAGCTGTTTTTT. It encodes CASSQEEWGQTLYTGELFF.

This chain uses TRBV18 with TRBJ1-2, with 7 bases that match TRBD1. The CDR3 is made up of 13 amino acids. V gave up 3 bases and J gave up 7 bases; unmatched junction bases: 5. Germline V gene sequence: CDR1 KGHSH, CDR2 LQKENI. This CDR3 reads CASSPSGQTGYTF. CDR3 bases: TGTGCCAGCTCACCGTCGGGACAGACTGGCTACACCTTC.

This sequence joins TRBV4-1 and TRBJ1-2, with D unclear. Trimming cost V 1 base and J 0 bases, with 9 bases left between them. This CDR3 region has 15 residues. Germline CDR1 reads MGHRA; CDR2 reads YSYEKL. The chain's CDR3 is CASSQAHAANYGYTF. The DNA of the CDR3 is TGCGCCAGCAGCCAAGCCCATGCAGCTAACTATGGCTACACCTTC.

The chain uses TRBV10-3 and TRBJ2-3, with 8 bases identical to TRBD2. Germline loops: CDR1 ENHRY, CDR2 SYGVKD. The CDR3 covers 17 residues. Trimming removed 5 bases from V and 2 bases from J; junction bases left unmatched: 12. CDR3 sequence reads: CAISRPTRGGLTDTQYF. CDR3 coding DNA: TGTGCCATCAGTCGACCAACCCGGGGGGGCCTCACAGATACGCAGTATTTT.

The J gene is TRBJ2-4, the V gene TRBV2, with 7 bases identical to TRBD1. CDR3 length: 13 residues. Per germline, CDR1 SNHLY and CDR2 FYNNEI. The trim removed 6 bases at V and 6 bases at J, leaving 5 bases unmatched. In DNA form, the CDR3 reads TGTGCCAGCAGAGGGACAGCCGGAAACATTCAGTACTTC. Its translation: CASRGTAGNIQYF. The full variable domain, in which reference TRBV2 and TRBJ2-4 provide the parts outside the CDR3, is EPEVTQTPSHQVTQMGQEVILRCVPISNHLYFYWYRQILGQKVEFLVSFYNNEISEKSEIFDDQFSVERPDGSNFTLKIRSTKLEDSAMYFCASRGTAGNIQYFGAGTRLSVL.

The chain uses TRBV6-4 and TRBJ1-6; 9 positions agree with TRBD1. Unmatched junction bases numbered 5, after V lost 2 bases and J lost 12 bases. The CDR3 length is 14 residues. Germline CDR1 is MRHNA and CDR2 is SNTAGT. The CDR3 protein is CASSDGTGIGPLHF. The DNA of the CDR3 is TGTGCCAGCAGTGACGGGACAGGGATCGGACCCCTCCACTTT.

This rearrangement joins TRBV25-1 to TRBJ2-4; 10 bases map to TRBD1. This CDR3 has 15 residues. Trimming cost V 8 bases and J 5 bases; bases outside gene matches: 9. Looked up from germline, CDR1 is MGHDK and CDR2 is SYGVNS. This CDR3 is CASSDPGTGENIQYF. DNA for the CDR3: TGTGCCAGCTCCGACCCGGGGACAGGGGAAAACATTCAGTACTTC.

This clone was seen a few times. The rearrangement uses TRBV18 and TRBJ1-2; 11 bases line up with TRBD1. V was clipped by 6 bases and J by 4 bases; unmatched bases: 10. CDR1 is KGHSH, CDR2 LQKENI, per germline. The CDR3 is made up of 16 amino acids. This CDR3 is CASSNQGQGDLYGYTF. The CDR3 DNA reads as TGTGCCAGCTCTAACCAGGGACAGGGGGACCTCTATGGCTACACCTTC.